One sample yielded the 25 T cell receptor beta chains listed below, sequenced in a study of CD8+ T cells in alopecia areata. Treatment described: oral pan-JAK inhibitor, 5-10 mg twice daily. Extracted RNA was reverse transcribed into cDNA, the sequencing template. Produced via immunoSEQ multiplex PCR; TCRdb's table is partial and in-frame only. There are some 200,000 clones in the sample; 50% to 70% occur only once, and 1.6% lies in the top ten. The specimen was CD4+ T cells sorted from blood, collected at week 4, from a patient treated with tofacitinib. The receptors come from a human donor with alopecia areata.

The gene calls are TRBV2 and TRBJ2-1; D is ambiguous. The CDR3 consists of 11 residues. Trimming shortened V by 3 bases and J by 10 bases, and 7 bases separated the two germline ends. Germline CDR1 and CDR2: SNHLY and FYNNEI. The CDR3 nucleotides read TGTGCCAGCAGTGATTCTCGGGAGCAGTTCTTC. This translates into CASSDSREQFF.

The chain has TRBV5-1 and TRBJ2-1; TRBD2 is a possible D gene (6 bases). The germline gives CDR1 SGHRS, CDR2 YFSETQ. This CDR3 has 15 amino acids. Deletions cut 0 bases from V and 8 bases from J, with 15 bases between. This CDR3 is CASSLADGTGDEQFF. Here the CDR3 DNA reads TGCGCCAGCAGCTTGGCGGATGGAACGGGGGATGAGCAGTTCTTC.

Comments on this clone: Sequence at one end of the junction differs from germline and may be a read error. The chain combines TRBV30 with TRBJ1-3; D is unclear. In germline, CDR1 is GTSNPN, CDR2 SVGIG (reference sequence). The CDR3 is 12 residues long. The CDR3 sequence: CAWSVFGDTIYF. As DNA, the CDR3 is TGTGCCTGGAGTGTTTTTGGAGACACCATATATTTT.

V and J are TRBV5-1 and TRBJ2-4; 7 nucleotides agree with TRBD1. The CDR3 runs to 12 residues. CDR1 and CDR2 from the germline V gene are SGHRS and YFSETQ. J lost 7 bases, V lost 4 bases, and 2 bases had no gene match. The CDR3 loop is CASSPTGNIQYF. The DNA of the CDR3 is TGCGCCAGCAGCCCGACAGGGAACATTCAGTACTTC.

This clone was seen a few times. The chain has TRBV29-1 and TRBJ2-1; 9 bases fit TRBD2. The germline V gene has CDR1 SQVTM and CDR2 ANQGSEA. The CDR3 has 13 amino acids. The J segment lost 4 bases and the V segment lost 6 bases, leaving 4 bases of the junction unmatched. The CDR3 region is CSVDGLAYNEQFF. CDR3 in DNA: TGCAGCGTGGACGGACTAGCGTACAATGAGCAGTTCTTC.

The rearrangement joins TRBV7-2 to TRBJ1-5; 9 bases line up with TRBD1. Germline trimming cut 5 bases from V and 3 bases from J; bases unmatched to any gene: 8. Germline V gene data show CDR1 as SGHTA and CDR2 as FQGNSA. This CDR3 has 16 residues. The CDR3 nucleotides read TGTGCCAGCAGCCGCGACGGGACAGGGCTCAATCAGCCCCAGCATTTT. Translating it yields CASSRDGTGLNQPQHF.

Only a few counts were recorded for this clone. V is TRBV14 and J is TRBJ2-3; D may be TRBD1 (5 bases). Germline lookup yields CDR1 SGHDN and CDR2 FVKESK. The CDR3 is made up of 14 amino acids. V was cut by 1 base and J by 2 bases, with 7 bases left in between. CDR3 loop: CASSQAGITDTQYF. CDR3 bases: TGTGCCAGCAGCCAAGCAGGGATCACAGATACGCAGTATTTT. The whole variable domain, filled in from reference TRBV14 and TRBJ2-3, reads EAGVTQFPSHSVIEKGQTVTLRCDPISGHDNLYWYRRVMGKEIKFLLHFVKESKQDESGMPNNRFLAERTGGTYSTLKVQPAELEDSGVYFCASSQAGITDTQYFGPGTRLTVL.

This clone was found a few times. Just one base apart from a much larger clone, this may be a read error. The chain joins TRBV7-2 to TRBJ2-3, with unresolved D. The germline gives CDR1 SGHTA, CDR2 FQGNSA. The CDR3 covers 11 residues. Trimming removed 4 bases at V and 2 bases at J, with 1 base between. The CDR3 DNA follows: TGTGCCAGCAGCTACACAGATACGCAGTATTTT. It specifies CASSYTDTQYF.

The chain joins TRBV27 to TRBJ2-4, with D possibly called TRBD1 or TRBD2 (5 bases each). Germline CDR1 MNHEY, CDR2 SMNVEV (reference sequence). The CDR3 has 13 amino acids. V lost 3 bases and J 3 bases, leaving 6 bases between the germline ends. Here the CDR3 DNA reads TGTGCCAGCAGTTTGAGGGGCAAAAACATTCAGTACTTC. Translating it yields CASSLRGKNIQYF.

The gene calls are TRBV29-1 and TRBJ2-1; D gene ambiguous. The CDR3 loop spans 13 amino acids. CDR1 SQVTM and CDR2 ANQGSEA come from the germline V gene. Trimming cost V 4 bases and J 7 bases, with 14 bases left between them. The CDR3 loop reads CSVGLSPSNEQFF. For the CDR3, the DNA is TGCAGCGTTGGCCTCTCACCTTCTAATGAGCAGTTCTTC.

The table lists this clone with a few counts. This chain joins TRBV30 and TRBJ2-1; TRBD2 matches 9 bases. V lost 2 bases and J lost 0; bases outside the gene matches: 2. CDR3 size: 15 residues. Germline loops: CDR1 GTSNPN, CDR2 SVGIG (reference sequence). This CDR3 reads CAWSSGGSSYNEQFF. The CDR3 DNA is TGTGCCTGGAGTAGCGGGGGGAGCTCCTACAATGAGCAGTTCTTC.

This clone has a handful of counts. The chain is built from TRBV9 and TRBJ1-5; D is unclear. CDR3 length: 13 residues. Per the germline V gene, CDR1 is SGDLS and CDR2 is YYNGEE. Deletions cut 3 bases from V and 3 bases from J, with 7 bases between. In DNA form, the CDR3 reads TGTGCCAGCAGCGCTGGGCCCAATCAGCCCCAGCATTTT. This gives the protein CASSAGPNQPQHF.

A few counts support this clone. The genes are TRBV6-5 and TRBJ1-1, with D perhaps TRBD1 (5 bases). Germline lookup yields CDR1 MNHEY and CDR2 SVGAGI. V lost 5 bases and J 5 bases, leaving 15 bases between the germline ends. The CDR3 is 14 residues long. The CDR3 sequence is CASSRPLGGTEAFF. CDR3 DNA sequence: TGTGCCAGCAGTCGACCACTTGGGGGAACTGAAGCTTTCTTT.

CDR3 bases: TGTGCCAGCCCCTCGGGACAAGGGGACGAGGGCTACACCTTC. Its translation: CASPSGQGDEGYTF. The genes are TRBV7-9 and TRBJ1-2; D is perhaps TRBD1 (6 bases). V was shortened by 8 bases and J by 8 bases, with 21 bases between the two germline ends. The germline gives CDR1 SEHNR, CDR2 FQNEAQ (reference sequence). The CDR3 runs 14 residues.

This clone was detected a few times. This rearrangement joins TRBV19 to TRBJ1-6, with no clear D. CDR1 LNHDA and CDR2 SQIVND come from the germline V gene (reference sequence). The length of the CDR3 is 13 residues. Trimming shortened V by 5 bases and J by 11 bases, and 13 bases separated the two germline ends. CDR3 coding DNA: TGTGCCAGTAGTCGGGAGGGCTTTCCACCCCTCCACTTT. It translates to CASSREGFPPLHF.

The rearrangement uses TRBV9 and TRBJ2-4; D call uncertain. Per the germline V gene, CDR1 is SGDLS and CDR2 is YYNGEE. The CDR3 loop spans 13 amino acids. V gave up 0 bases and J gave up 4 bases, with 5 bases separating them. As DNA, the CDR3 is TGTGCCAGCAGCGTAGGTCTGAAAAACATTCAGTACTTC. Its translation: CASSVGLKNIQYF.

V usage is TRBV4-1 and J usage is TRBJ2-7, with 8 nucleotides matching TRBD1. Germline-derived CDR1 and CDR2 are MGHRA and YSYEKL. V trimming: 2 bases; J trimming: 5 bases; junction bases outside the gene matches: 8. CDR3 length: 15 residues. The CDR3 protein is CASSQSPGGKDEQYF. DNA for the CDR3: TGCGCCAGCAGCCAATCGCCAGGGGGCAAAGACGAGCAGTACTTC.

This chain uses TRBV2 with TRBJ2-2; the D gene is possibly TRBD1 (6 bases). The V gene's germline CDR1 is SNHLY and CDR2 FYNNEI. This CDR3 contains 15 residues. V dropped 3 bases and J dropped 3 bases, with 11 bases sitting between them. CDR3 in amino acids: CASSEGTQYTGELFF. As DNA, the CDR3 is TGTGCCAGCAGTGAGGGGACACAGTACACCGGGGAGCTGTTTTTT.

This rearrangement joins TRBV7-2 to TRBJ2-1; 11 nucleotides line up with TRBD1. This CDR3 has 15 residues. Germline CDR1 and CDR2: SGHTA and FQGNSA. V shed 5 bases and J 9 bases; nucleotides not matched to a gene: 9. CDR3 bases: TGTGCCAGCAGCACAGGCGGACAGGGGGCTTTTGAGCAGTTCTTC. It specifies CASSTGGQGAFEQFF.

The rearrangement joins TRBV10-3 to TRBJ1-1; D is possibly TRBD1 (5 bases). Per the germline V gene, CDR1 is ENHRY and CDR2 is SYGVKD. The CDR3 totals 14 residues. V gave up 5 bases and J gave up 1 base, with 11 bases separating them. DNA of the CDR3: TGTGCCATCAGTCGAGAGGGGCAGAACACTGAAGCTTTCTTT. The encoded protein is CAISREGQNTEAFF.

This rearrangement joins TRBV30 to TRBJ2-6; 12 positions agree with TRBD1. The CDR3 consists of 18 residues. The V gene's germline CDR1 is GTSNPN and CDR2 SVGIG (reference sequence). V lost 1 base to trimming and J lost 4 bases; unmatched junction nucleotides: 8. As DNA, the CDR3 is TGTGCCTGGAGTGGGCCGGGACAGGGGGCAGGAGGGGCCAACGTCCTGACTTTC. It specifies CAWSGPGQGAGGANVLTF.

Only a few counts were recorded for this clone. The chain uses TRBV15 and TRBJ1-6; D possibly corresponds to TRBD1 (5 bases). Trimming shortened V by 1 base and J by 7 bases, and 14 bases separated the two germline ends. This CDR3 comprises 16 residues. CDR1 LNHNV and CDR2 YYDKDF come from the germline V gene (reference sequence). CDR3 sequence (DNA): TGTGCCACCAGCAGAGTGGGTTCAGGGCTGAATTCACCCCTCCACTTT. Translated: CATSRVGSGLNSPLHF.

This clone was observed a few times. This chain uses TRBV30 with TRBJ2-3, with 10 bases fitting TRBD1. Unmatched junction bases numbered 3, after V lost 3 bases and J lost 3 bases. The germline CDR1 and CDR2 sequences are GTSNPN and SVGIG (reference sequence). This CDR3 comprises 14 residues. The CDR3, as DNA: TGTGCCTGGAGAGGGGACAGGGGAACAGATACGCAGTATTTT. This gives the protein CAWRGDRGTDTQYF.

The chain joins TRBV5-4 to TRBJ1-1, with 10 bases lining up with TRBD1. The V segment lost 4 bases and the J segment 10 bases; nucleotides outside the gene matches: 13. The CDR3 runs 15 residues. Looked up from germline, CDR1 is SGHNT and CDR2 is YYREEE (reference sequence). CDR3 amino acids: CASSLDNTGQGGAFF. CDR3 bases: TGTGCCAGCAGCCTTGACAATACCGGACAGGGGGGAGCTTTCTTT.

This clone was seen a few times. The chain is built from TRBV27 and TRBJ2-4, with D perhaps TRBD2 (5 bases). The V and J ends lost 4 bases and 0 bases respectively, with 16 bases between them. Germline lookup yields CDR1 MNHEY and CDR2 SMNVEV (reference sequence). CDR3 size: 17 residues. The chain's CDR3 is CASSSRSIGGAKNIQYF. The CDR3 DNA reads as TGTGCCAGCAGTTCCCGGAGTATCGGAGGAGCCAAAAACATTCAGTACTTC.